This T cell receptor beta chain is drawn from a study of blood T cell repertoires in COVID-19. Sequenced by immunoSEQ multiplex PCR; TCRdb stores in-frame clones only, minus some. The sample has approximately 300,000 clones, 89% seen once; the top ten hold around 4.8%. Participants came from fewer than 25 US areas, aged about 18 to 89 years. This CDR3 spans 18 amino acids. Germline CDR1 is MDHEN and CDR2 is SYDVKM. V lost 4 bases, J lost 0 bases, and 13 bases stayed unmatched. Material: PBMCs or T cells enriched from blood (not recorded which). The chain carries TRBV28 and TRBJ2-7, with TRBD2 identical over 9 bases. The TCR sequence derives from a man aged 55 to 70 who had recovered from COVID-19. The CDR3 nucleotides read TGTGCCAGCAGTTCCTCAGGCCTCGGGACTAGCCACTCCTACGAGCAGTACTTC. Its protein is CASSSSGLGTSHSYEQYF.